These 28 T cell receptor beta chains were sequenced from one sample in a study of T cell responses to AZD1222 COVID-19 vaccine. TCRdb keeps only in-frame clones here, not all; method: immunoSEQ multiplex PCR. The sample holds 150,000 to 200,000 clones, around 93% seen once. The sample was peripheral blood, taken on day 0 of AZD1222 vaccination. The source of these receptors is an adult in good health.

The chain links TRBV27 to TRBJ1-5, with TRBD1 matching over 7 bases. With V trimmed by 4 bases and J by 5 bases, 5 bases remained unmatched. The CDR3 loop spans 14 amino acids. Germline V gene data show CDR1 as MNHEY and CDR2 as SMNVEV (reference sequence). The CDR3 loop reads CASSSTTGYQPQHF. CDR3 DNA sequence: TGTGCCAGCAGTTCGACGACAGGGTATCAGCCCCAGCATTTT.

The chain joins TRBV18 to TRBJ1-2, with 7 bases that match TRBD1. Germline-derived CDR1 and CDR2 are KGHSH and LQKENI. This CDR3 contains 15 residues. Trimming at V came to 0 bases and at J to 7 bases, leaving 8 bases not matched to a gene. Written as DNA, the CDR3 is TGTGCCAGCTCACCACCTTCAGGGGGGCCGGCTGGCTACACCTTC. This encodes CASSPPSGGPAGYTF.

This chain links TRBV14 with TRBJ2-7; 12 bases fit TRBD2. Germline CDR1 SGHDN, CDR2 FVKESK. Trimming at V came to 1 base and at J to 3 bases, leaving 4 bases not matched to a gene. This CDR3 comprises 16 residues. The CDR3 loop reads CASSQGWTSGIYEQYF. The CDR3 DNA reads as TGTGCCAGCAGCCAAGGTTGGACTAGCGGGATCTACGAGCAGTACTTC. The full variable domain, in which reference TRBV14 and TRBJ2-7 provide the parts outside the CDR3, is EAGVTQFPSHSVIEKGQTVTLRCDPISGHDNLYWYRRVMGKEIKFLLHFVKESKQDESGMPNNRFLAERTGGTYSTLKVQPAELEDSGVYFCASSQGWTSGIYEQYFGPGTRLTVT.

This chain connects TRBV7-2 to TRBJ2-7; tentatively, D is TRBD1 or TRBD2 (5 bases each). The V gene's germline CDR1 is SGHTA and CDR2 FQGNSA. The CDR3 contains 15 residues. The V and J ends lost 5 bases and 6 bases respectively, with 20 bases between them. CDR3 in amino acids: CASSVPGPPSSEQYF. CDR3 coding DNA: TGTGCCAGCAGCGTACCGGGACCCCCTTCGAGCGAGCAGTACTTC. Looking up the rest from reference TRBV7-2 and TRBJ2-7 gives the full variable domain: GAGVSQSPSNKVTEKGKDVELRCDPISGHTALYWYRQSLGQGLEFLIYFQGNSAPDKSGLPSDRFSAERTGGSVSTLTIQRTQQEDSAVYLCASSVPGPPSSEQYFGPGTRLTVT.

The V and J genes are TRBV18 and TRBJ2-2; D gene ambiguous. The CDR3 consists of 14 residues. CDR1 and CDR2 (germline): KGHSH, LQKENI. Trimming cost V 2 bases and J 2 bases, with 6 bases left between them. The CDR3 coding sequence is TGTGCCAGCTCACCAGCAGTTAACACCGGGGAGCTGTTTTTT. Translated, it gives CASSPAVNTGELFF.

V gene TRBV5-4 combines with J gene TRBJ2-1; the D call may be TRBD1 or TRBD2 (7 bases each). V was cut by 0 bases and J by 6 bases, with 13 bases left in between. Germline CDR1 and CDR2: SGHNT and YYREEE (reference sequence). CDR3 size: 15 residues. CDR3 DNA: TGTGCCAGCAGCTTGGCAGGGGGGGGATTCAATGAGCAGTTCTTC. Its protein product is CASSLAGGGFNEQFF.

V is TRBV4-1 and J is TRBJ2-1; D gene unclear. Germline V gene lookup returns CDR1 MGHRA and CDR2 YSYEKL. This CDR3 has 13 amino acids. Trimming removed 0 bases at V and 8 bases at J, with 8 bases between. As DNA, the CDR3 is TGCGCCAGCAGCCAAGATGGGATAGATGAGCAGTTCTTC. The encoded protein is CASSQDGIDEQFF.

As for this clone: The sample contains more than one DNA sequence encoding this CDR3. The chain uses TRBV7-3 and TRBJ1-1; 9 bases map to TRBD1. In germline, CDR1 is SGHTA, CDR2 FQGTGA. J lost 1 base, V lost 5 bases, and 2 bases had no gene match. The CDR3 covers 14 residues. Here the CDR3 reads CASSPGQGNTEAFF. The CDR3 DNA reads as TGTGCCAGCAGCCCGGGACAGGGGAACACTGAAGCTTTCTTT.

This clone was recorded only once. The chain's CDR3 is CASRRTVNTEAFF. The CDR3 DNA sequence: TGTGCCAGCAGGCGGACAGTGAACACTGAAGCTTTCTTT. J is TRBJ1-1 and V is TRBV28; tentatively, D is TRBD1 (6 bases). This CDR3 is built from 13 residues. Germline lookup yields CDR1 MDHEN and CDR2 SYDVKM. V was shortened by 6 bases and J by 0 bases, with 8 bases between the two germline ends.

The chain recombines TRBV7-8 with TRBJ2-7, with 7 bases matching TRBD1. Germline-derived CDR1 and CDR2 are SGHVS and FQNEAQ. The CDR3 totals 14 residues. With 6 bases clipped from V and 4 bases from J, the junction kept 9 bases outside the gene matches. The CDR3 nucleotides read TGTGCCAGCAGGAACAGGGACAGCTTTTACGAGCAGTACTTC. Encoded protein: CASRNRDSFYEQYF.

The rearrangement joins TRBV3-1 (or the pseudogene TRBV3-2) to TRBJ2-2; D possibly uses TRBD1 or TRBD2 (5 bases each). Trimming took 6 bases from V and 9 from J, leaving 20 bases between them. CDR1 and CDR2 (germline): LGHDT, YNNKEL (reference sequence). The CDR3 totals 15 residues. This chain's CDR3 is CASSRGDRQRRELFF. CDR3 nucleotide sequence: TGTGCCAGCAGTCGAGGGGACCGGCAGCGCAGGGAGCTGTTTTTT.

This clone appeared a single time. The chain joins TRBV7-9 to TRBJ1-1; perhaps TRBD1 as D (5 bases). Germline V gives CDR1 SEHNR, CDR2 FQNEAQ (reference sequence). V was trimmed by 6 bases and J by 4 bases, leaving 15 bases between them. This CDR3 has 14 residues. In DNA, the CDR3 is TGTGCCAGCAGTCTATTGGGGGGTGGCACTGAAGCTTTCTTT. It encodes CASSLLGGGTEAFF. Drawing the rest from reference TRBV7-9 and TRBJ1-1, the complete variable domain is DTGVSQNPRHKITKRGQNVTFRCDPISEHNRLYWYRQTLGQGPEFLTYFQNEAQLEKSRLLSDRFSAERPKGSFSTLEIQRTEQGDSAMYLCASSLLGGGTEAFFGQGTRLTVV.

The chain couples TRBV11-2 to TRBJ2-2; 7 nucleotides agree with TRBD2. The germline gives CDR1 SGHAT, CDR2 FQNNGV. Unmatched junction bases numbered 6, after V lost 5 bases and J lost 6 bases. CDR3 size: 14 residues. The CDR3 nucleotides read TGTGCCAGCAGCAAGATTAGCGGGCCCGGGGAGCTGTTTTTT. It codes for CASSKISGPGELFF.

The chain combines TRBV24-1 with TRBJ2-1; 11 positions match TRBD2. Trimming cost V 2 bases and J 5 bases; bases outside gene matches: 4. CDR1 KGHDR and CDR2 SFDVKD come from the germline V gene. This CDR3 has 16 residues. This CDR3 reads CATSDSRLAGHNEQFF. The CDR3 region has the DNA TGTGCCACCAGTGATTCCAGACTAGCGGGACACAATGAGCAGTTCTTC.

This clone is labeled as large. CDR3 sequence: CASSQGRYYGYTF. For the CDR3, the DNA is TGTGCCAGCAGTCAAGGACGGTACTATGGCTACACCTTC. The J gene is TRBJ1-2, the V gene TRBV12-3 or TRBV12-4; no clear D. The germline V and J ends were trimmed by 5 bases and 3 bases, with 10 bases remaining between them. The CDR3 loop spans 13 amino acids.

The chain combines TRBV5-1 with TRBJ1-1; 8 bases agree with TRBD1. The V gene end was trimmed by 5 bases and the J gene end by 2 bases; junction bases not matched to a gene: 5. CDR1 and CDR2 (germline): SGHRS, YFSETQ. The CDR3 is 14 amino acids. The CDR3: CASRDRGFNTEAFF. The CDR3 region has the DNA TGCGCCAGCAGAGACAGGGGCTTCAACACTGAAGCTTTCTTT.

The CDR3 sequence is CASSGQTNYGYTF. In DNA, the CDR3 is TGTGCCAGCAGCGGACAAACTAACTATGGCTACACCTTC. The chain links TRBV6-5 to TRBJ1-2; TRBD1 is a possible D gene (5 bases). This CDR3 contains 13 residues. The germline gives CDR1 MNHEY, CDR2 SVGAGI. The V and J ends lost 6 bases and 0 bases respectively, with 8 bases between them.

CDR3 amino acids: CASKHLTEAFF. CDR3 sequence (DNA): TGCGCCAGCAAGCACCTCACTGAAGCTTTCTTT. This rearrangement joins TRBV10-2 to TRBJ1-1; no firm D call. V was trimmed by 7 bases and J by 4 bases, leaving 7 bases between them. Germline V gene lookup returns CDR1 WSHSY and CDR2 SAAADI. The CDR3 is 11 residues long.

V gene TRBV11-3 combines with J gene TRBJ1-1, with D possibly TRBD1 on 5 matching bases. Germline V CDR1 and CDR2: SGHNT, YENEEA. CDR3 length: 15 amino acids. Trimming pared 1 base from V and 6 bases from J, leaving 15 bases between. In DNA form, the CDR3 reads TGTGCCAGCAGCTTAGGCCCAGGGAAGGGTGCTGAAGCTTTCTTT. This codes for CASSLGPGKGAEAFF.

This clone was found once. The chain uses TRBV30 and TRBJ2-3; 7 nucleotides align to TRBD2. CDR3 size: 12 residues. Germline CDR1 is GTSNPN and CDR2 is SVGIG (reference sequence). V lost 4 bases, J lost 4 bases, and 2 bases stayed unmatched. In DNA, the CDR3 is TGTGCCTGGACCGCGGGAGCAGATACGCAGTATTTT. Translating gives CAWTAGADTQYF.

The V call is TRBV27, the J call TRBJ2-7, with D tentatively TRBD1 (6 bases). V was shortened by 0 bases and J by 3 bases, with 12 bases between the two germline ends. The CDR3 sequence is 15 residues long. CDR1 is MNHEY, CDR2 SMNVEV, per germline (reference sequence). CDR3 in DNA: TGTGCCAGCAGTTTATCGAGGACAGCGAGCTACGAGCAGTACTTC. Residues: CASSLSRTASYEQYF.

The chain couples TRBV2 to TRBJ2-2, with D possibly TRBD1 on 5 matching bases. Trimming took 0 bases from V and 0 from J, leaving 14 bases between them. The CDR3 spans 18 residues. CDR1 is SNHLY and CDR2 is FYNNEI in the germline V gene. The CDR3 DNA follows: TGTGCCAGCAGTGAAGCGTTTTTTACAGGACCGAACACCGGGGAGCTGTTTTTT. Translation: CASSEAFFTGPNTGELFF.

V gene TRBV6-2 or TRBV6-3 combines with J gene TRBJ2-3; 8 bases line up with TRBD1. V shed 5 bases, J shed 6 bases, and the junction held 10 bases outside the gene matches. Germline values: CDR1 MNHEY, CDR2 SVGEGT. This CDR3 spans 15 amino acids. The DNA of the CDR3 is TGTGCCAGCAGTACAAGGACAGGGCGATTGGATACGCAGTATTTT. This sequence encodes CASSTRTGRLDTQYF.

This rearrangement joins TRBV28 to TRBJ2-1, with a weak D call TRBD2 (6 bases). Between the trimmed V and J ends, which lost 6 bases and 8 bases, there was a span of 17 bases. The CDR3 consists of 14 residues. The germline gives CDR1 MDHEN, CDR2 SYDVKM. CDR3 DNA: TGTGCCAGCAGCGCGGTTAGGGGCGGGGATGAGCAGTTCTTC. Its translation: CASSAVRGGDEQFF.

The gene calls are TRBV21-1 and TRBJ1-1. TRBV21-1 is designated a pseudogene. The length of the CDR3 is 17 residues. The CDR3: CASSKGRPGTANTEAFF. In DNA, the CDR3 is TGTGCCAGCAGCAAAGGTCGGCCAGGGACGGCGAACACTGAAGCTTTCTTT.

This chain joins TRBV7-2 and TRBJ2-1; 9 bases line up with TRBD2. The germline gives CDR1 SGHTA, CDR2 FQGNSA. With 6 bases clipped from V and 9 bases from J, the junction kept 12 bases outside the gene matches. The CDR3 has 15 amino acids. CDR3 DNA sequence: TGTGCCAGCAGGCGTACGATAGCGGGAGAAACTGAGCAGTTCTTC. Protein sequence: CASRRTIAGETEQFF.

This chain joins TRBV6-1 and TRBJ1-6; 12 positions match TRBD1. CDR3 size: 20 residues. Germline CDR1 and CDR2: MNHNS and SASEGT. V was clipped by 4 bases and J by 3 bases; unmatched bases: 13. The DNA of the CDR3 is TGTGCCAGCAGTGGGTTCGGGGACAGGGGGCCCAGGAACTATAATTCACCCCTCCACTTT. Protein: CASSGFGDRGPRNYNSPLHF.

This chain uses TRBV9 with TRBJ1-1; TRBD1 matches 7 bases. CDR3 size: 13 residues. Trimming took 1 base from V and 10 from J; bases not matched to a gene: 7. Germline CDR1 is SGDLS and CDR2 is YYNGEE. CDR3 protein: CASSVTQGSVAFF. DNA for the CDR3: TGTGCCAGCAGCGTAACACAGGGGAGTGTAGCTTTCTTT.